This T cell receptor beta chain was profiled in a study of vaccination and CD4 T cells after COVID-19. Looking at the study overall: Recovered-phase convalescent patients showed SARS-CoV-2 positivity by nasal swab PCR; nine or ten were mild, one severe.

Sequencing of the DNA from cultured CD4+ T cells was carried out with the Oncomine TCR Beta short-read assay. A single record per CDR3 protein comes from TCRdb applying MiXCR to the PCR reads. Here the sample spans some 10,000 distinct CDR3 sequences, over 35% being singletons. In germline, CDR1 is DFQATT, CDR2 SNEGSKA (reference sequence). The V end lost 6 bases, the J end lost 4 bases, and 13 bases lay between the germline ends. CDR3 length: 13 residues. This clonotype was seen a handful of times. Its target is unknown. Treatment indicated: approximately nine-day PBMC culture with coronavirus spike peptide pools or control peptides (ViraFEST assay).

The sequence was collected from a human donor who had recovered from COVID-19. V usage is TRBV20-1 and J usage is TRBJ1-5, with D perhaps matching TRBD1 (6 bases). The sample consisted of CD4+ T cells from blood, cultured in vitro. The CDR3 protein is CSAGGDINQPQHF. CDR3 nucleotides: TGCAGTGCAGGGGGGGACATTAATCAGCCCCAGCATTTT.